This T cell receptor beta chain derives from a study of T cell changes during pregnancy in multiple sclerosis. TCRdb's table, derived via immunoSEQ multiplex PCR, lists solely in-frame clones and lacks some. The sample lists tens of thousands of clones, about nine tenths seen once, with 2.3% in the top ten. Trimming stripped 4 bases from V and 7 bases from J, with 12 bases between. CDR3 size: 13 residues. Germline CDR1 is SGHRS and CDR2 is YFSETQ. This TCR was recovered from a female donor with multiple sclerosis, enrolled in a pregnancy study. V gene TRBV5-1 combines with J gene TRBJ2-1, with a tentative D call TRBD2 (5 bases). This sample comprised peripheral blood, obtained in the first trimester of pregnancy. The CDR3 DNA is TGCGCCAGCAGCCCCTGGACTGGAAATGAGCAGTTCTTC. It specifies CASSPWTGNEQFF.